A single sample gave rise to the 9 T cell receptor beta chains below, sequenced in a study of regulatory T cells in long-lasting Graves disease. CDR3 regions were amplified by Arm-PCR using iRepertoire HTBI primers to build TCR beta libraries. TCRdb itself ran the multiplex PCR reads through MiXCR, one entry per CDR3 protein. Of 400,000 to 500,000 distinct CDR3 sequences listed, less than 25% are singletons. Time point indicated: persistent/refractory GD, antithyroid drugs over 5 years with positive TRAb. Extracted RNA from PBMCs served as the source of the TCR library. This specimen was peripheral blood mononuclear cells (PBMCs), taken when the disease was refractory, from a patient treated with antithyroid drugs. The receptors here all came from a female donor with Graves disease.

The table lists this clonotype with many counts. The chain links TRBV24-1 to TRBJ2-7, with D possibly called TRBD1 or TRBD2 (5 bases each). Germline lookup yields CDR1 KGHDR and CDR2 SFDVKD. This CDR3 has 14 residues. Trimming removed 4 bases at V and 5 bases at J, with 14 bases between. CDR3 protein: CATSDPGRGDEQYF. CDR3 DNA: TGTGCCACCAGTGACCCGGGACGCGGCGACGAGCAGTACTTC.

CDR3 nucleotides: TGTGCCAGCGGGTTGAGCGGGAACCCGCTTTCGGGGCAGTTCTTC. It is translated as CASGLSGNPLSGQFF. J is TRBJ2-1 and V is TRBV27, with 7 bases aligning to TRBD2. Germline V gives CDR1 MNHEY, CDR2 SMNVEV (reference sequence). Unmatched junction bases numbered 19, after V lost 8 bases and J lost 12 bases. There are 15 residues in the CDR3.

This clonotype was picked up many times. This rearrangement joins TRBV6-5 to TRBJ2-7; D is undetermined. V shed 4 bases and J shed 0 bases, with 13 bases lying between them. The germline V gene encodes CDR1 MNHEY and CDR2 SVGAGI. The CDR3 has 15 residues. CDR3 coding DNA: TGTGCCAGCAGTTTGCGACATATCGACTCCTACGAGCAGTACTTC. This encodes CASSLRHIDSYEQYF.

This clonotype was counted many times. This chain joins TRBV27 and TRBJ1-1; D remains unclear. Germline V gene lookup returns CDR1 MNHEY and CDR2 SMNVEV (reference sequence). Trimming removed 4 bases at V and 1 base at J, with 10 bases between. The CDR3 has 14 amino acids. The CDR3 nucleotides read TGTGCCAGCAGTTCCGCGTTTGGGAACACTGAAGCTTTCTTT. It encodes CASSSAFGNTEAFF.

This clonotype was seen a single time. This chain uses TRBV5-1 with TRBJ1-2, with D possibly being TRBD1 (5 bases). V was clipped by 4 bases and J by 6 bases, with 16 bases between them. CDR1 is SGHRS, CDR2 YFSETQ, per germline. The CDR3 contains 14 residues. The CDR3 region has the DNA TGCGCCAGCAGCCTATATCAGGGATTGGATGGCTACACCTTC. It translates to CASSLYQGLDGYTF.

This clonotype was observed at least ten times. This chain uses TRBV7-9 with TRBJ2-7; no reliable D call. The CDR3 runs to 14 residues. Germline V gives CDR1 SEHNR, CDR2 FQNEAQ (reference sequence). V lost 5 bases and J lost 2, with 13 bases in between. The CDR3 loop reads CASSATGSTYEQYF. In nucleotides, the CDR3 is TGTGCCAGCAGCGCCACCGGGTCGACCTACGAGCAGTACTTC.

The rearrangement links TRBV14 to TRBJ2-7; D unresolved. This CDR3 is built from 15 residues. The germline CDR1 and CDR2 sequences are SGHDN and FVKESK. The V gene lost 0 bases and the J gene lost 6 bases, with 15 bases spanning the gap. This chain's CDR3 is CASSQDSGRLREQYF. CDR3 in DNA: TGTGCCAGCAGCCAAGATTCCGGGCGATTACGCGAGCAGTACTTC.

V usage is TRBV27 and J usage is TRBJ2-7; 8 bases fit TRBD1. Germline-derived CDR1 and CDR2 are MNHEY and SMNVEV (reference sequence). V dropped 6 bases and J dropped 5; count of bases not matched to a gene: 9. This CDR3 has 14 residues. CDR3 residues: CASSLIGQGHEQYF. CDR3 nucleotides: TGTGCCAGCAGCCTTATTGGACAGGGTCACGAGCAGTACTTC.

This rearrangement joins TRBV5-1 to TRBJ2-4; D gene ambiguous. Trimming took off 0 bases at V and 0 bases at J, with 16 bases between the two ends. Germline values: CDR1 SGHRS, CDR2 YFSETQ. CDR3 length: 18 residues. This CDR3 is CASSLGTNAHLAKNIQYF. The CDR3 nucleotides are TGCGCCAGCAGCTTGGGCACAAACGCCCATCTAGCCAAAAACATTCAGTACTTC.